These 21 T cell receptor beta chains were all obtained from the same sample, sequenced in a study of identical twins. TCRdb processed the 5' RACE reads anew with MiXCR; each CDR3 protein has one entry. Of 1.5 million to 2 million distinct CDR3 sequences in the sample, around a third were seen once. The sequencing sample was made of cord blood. These receptors were obtained from a newborn girl in good health.

The V call is TRBV27, the J call TRBJ1-2; D is uncertain. The CDR3 has 14 amino acids. Germline V gene data show CDR1 as MNHEY and CDR2 as SMNVEV (reference sequence). The ends were cut back, 5 bases at V and 8 bases at J, with 18 bases in the middle. The CDR3 sequence is CASSPSGPNDGYTF. The CDR3 region has the DNA TGTGCCAGCAGTCCGAGCGGACCGAATGACGGCTACACCTTC.

The V gene is TRBV3-1, the J gene TRBJ2-1; 7 bases agree with TRBD2. CDR3 length: 17 amino acids. Trimming removed 1 base from V and 0 bases from J; junction bases left unmatched: 6. Germline lookup yields CDR1 LGHDT and CDR2 YNNKEL (reference sequence). CDR3 sequence reads: CASSQVTSRYSYNEQFF. The CDR3 bases are TGTGCCAGCAGCCAAGTGACTAGCAGATACTCCTACAATGAGCAGTTCTTC.

The J gene is TRBJ2-5, the V gene TRBV6-5; 15 bases match TRBD2. The CDR3 is 17 residues long. Germline V CDR1 and CDR2: MNHEY, SVGAGI. With 4 bases clipped from V and 5 bases from J, the junction kept 8 bases outside the gene matches. This chain's CDR3 is CASSSRTSGRAAETQYF. For the CDR3, the DNA is TGTGCCAGCAGTTCCCGGACTAGCGGGAGGGCCGCGGAGACCCAGTACTTC.

This clonotype has more than one count but fewer than ten. This chain uses TRBV29-1 with TRBJ2-3; TRBD2 matches 10 bases. This CDR3 has 13 amino acids. With 5 bases clipped from V and 6 bases from J, the junction kept 5 bases outside the gene matches. Germline CDR1 and CDR2: SQVTM and ANQGSEA. The CDR3 region has the DNA TGCAGCGTTAGCGGGAGGGCGGGGGATACGCAGTATTTT. Amino acids: CSVSGRAGDTQYF.

This clonotype was seen a few times. The chain couples TRBV29-1 to TRBJ2-3; unclear D gene. CDR3 length: 12 residues. Per germline, CDR1 SQVTM and CDR2 ANQGSEA. V lost 2 bases to trimming and J lost 2 bases, with 5 bases between them. For the CDR3, the DNA is TGCAGCGTTGAACCAATCACAGATACGCAGTATTTT. It is translated as CSVEPITDTQYF.

To note about this clonotype: The junction departs from germline at one end; a sequencing error may be responsible. This CDR3 is CSADYRDRGSQSPPHF. The CDR3 nucleotides are TGCAGTGCGGACTACCGGGACAGGGGTTCGCAGTCACCCCCCCACTTT. This chain connects TRBV20-1 to TRBJ1-6; 10 positions agree with TRBD1. Germline V gene sequence: CDR1 DFQATT, CDR2 SNEGSKA (reference sequence). The CDR3 runs 16 residues.

The chain uses TRBV30 and TRBJ2-5; D may match TRBD1 or TRBD2 (5 bases each). Trimming shortened V by 1 base and J by 5 bases, and 11 bases separated the two germline ends. Per germline, CDR1 GTSNPN and CDR2 SVGIG (reference sequence). The CDR3 sequence is 13 residues long. CDR3: CAWSGGPGETQYF. In nucleotides, the CDR3 is TGTGCCTGGAGTGGAGGGCCAGGGGAGACCCAGTACTTC. Drawing the rest from reference TRBV30 and TRBJ2-5, the complete variable domain is SQTIHQWPATLVQPVGSPLSLECTVEGTSNPNLYWYRQAAGRGLQLLFYSVGIGQISSEVPQNLSASRPQDRQFILSSKKLLLSDSGFYLCAWSGGPGETQYFGPGTRLLVL.

The gene calls are TRBV6-2 or TRBV6-3 and TRBJ2-7; D unclear. V gave up 4 bases and J gave up 3 bases, with 7 bases separating them. This CDR3 spans 12 amino acids. Germline CDR1 is MNHEY and CDR2 is SVGEGT. CDR3: CASSWFDYEQYF. The CDR3 DNA sequence: TGTGCCAGCAGTTGGTTTGACTACGAGCAGTACTTC.

This clonotype was found a few times. This rearrangement joins TRBV15 to TRBJ2-1, with D perhaps TRBD1 (7 bases). Germline loops: CDR1 LNHNV, CDR2 YYDKDF (reference sequence). The V and J ends lost 2 bases and 3 bases respectively, with 14 bases between them. The CDR3 has 16 residues. DNA of the CDR3: TGTGCCACCAGCAGAATCTCCAGGGGGGTCTACAATGAGCAGTTCTTC. It is translated as CATSRISRGVYNEQFF.

This clonotype has just a few counts. A junction end diverges from the germline sequence, so it may reflect a read error. The V and J genes are TRBV5-1 and TRBJ2-1; D might be TRBD2 (7 bases). The CDR3 sequence is 11 residues long. CDR1 and CDR2 from the germline V gene are SGHRS and YFSETQ. The chain's CDR3 is CASIGGDEQFF. For the CDR3, the DNA is TGCGCGAGCATAGGGGGGGATGAGCAGTTCTTC.

The sample holds a few counts of this clonotype. V gene TRBV2 combines with J gene TRBJ2-7; D uncertain. Germline V CDR1 and CDR2: SNHLY, FYNNEI. This CDR3 has 13 residues. Trimming cost V 2 bases and J 5 bases, with 10 bases left between them. Here the CDR3 reads CASSERFLNEQYF. In DNA form, the CDR3 reads TGTGCCAGCAGTGAACGGTTTTTGAACGAGCAGTACTTC.

This chain uses TRBV27 with TRBJ2-6, with 7 bases that match TRBD2. After removal of 6 bases from V and 0 bases from J, the junction contained 11 bases not matched to a gene. Per the germline V gene, CDR1 is MNHEY and CDR2 is SMNVEV (reference sequence). CDR3 size: 18 residues. The DNA of the CDR3 is TGTGCCAGCAGCCGGGTGAGGCGGGGGAGCTCTGGGGCCAACGTCCTGACTTTC. Translating gives CASSRVRRGSSGANVLTF.

The V call is TRBV29-1, the J call TRBJ2-1; perhaps TRBD1 as D (5 bases). The DNA end is a closer match to TRBJ2-7, so the J assignment may be wrong. CDR3 length: 15 amino acids. Germline-derived CDR1 and CDR2 are SQVTM and ANQGSEA. As DNA, the CDR3 is TGCAGCGTTGAAGATCTTGGCAGGGCCTACAATGAGCAGTACTTC. It is translated as CSVEDLGRAYNEQYF.

This chain joins TRBV7-8 and TRBJ2-7, with D perhaps matching TRBD1 (6 bases). With 2 bases removed from V and 1 base from J, the gap between germline ends came to 18 bases. The length of the CDR3 is 17 residues. Germline CDR1 and CDR2: SGHVS and FQNEAQ. The CDR3 sequence is CASSLSTSRQASYEQYF. The CDR3 DNA reads TGTGCCAGCAGCTTATCGACCAGCCGACAGGCATCCTACGAGCAGTACTTC.

This clonotype was found a few times. The DNA for the CDR3 is TGTGCCAGCAGCAAGGGACTAGCGGAGCAAGAGACCCAGTACTTC. The encoded protein is CASSKGLAEQETQYF. The gene calls are TRBV3-1 and TRBJ2-5, with 11 bases aligning to TRBD2. The junction had 4 bases not matched to a gene; V was cut back by 5 bases and J by 2 bases. The CDR3 is 15 residues long. Germline V gives CDR1 LGHDT, CDR2 YNNKEL (reference sequence).

This clonotype was detected only a few times. The chain carries TRBV2 and TRBJ2-5, with D unresolved. Trimming took off 4 bases at V and 3 bases at J, with 6 bases between the two ends. CDR1 and CDR2 (germline): SNHLY, FYNNEI. This CDR3 is built from 12 residues. CDR3 in amino acids: CASSVEEETQYF. Here the CDR3 DNA reads TGTGCCAGCAGTGTAGAGGAAGAGACCCAGTACTTC.

This clonotype occurred a few times. The V gene is TRBV24-1, the J gene TRBJ2-2, with TRBD1 matching over 9 bases. Germline lookup yields CDR1 KGHDR and CDR2 SFDVKD. Trimming took 9 bases from V and 5 from J; bases not matched to a gene: 12. The CDR3 is made up of 16 amino acids. CDR3 region: CATATAHRGRTGELFF. CDR3 coding DNA: TGTGCCACCGCCACTGCCCACAGGGGGCGAACCGGGGAGCTGTTTTTT.

The chain employs TRBV18 and TRBJ2-1; D is undetermined. The V end lost 2 bases, the J end lost 8 bases, and 13 bases lay between the germline ends. The germline V gene encodes CDR1 KGHSH and CDR2 LQKENI. The CDR3 totals 14 residues. DNA of the CDR3: TGTGCCAGCTCACCAGGAATAGTACTGTATGAGCAGTTCTTC. Its protein is CASSPGIVLYEQFF.

The rearrangement uses TRBV3-1 and TRBJ2-1, with D possibly being TRBD2 (5 bases). The germline CDR1 and CDR2 sequences are LGHDT and YNNKEL (reference sequence). This CDR3 spans 14 amino acids. Trimming took off 1 base at V and 7 bases at J, with 11 bases between the two ends. The CDR3 protein is CASSQAGFKNEQFF. DNA of the CDR3: TGTGCCAGCAGCCAAGCGGGGTTCAAGAATGAGCAGTTCTTC.

This clonotype was detected only a few times. The chain links TRBV28 to TRBJ1-4, with 7 bases aligning to TRBD1. Germline-derived CDR1 and CDR2 are MDHEN and SYDVKM. This CDR3 is 16 amino acids long. The V gene end was trimmed by 5 bases and the J gene end by 0 bases; junction bases not matched to a gene: 6. This CDR3 is CASSRNRGSTNEKLFF. The CDR3 nucleotides are TGTGCCAGCAGTCGGAACAGGGGCTCAACTAATGAAAAACTGTTTTTT.

This clonotype was counted only a few times. The rearrangement joins TRBV6-2 or TRBV6-3 to TRBJ1-2; D call uncertain. Germline assignment: CDR1 MNHEY and CDR2 SVGEGT. The V end was cut by 4 bases, the J end by 9 bases, with 21 bases between. There are 15 residues in the CDR3. The CDR3 region is CASSLFRASLRSYTF. Written as DNA, the CDR3 is TGTGCCAGCAGTTTGTTCCGGGCCTCCCTTCGAAGCTACACCTTC.